These T cell receptor beta chains were read from a single sample in a study of blood T cell repertoires in COVID-19. Produced via immunoSEQ multiplex PCR; TCRdb's table is partial and in-frame only. The sample consists of a few hundred thousand clones, approximately 86% of them appearing once. The sequencing input was peripheral blood. The receptors here all came from a woman aged 70-85 years with COVID-19, enrolled during active disease. CDR3s include the opening cysteine and the closing phenylalanine or tryptophan. Each record gives: clone size, V gene, J gene, D gene, CDR3 length, CDR3 DNA, CDR3 protein. D genes are given only for firm matches. Not every row has a clone size; where given, it reads once, few, many or a size class.

>.|TRBV6-5|TRBJ1-1|.|15
TGTGCCAGCAGTTACTCCTCGGGGGTGAACACTGAAGCTTTCTTT
CASSYSSGVNTEAFF
>.|TRBV27|TRBJ2-3|TRBD2|14
TGTGCCAGCGGCTTTAGCGGGGTTCGGGATACGCAGTATTTT
CASGFSGVRDTQYF
>.|TRBV27|TRBJ2-7|TRBD2|14
TGTGCCAGCAGTGCTAGCGGGGGGGAATACGAGCAGTACTTC
CASSASGGEYEQYF
>few|TRBV5-4|TRBJ2-5|TRBD2|14
TGTGCCAGCAGCGCGGGGGGCTCCCAAGAGACCCAGTACTTC
CASSAGGSQETQYF
>.|TRBV19|TRBJ2-7|TRBD1|13
TGTGCCAGTACCCCCCCGGACAGGGACGAGCAGTACTTC
CASTPPDRDEQYF
>many|TRBV5-4|TRBJ1-6|.|12
TGTGCCAGCAGCTTGACAGACTCACCCCTCCACTTT
CASSLTDSPLHF
>once|TRBV27|TRBJ1-2|TRBD1|13
TGTGCCAGCACCAACAGGGGGGTTGGCGGCTACACCTTC
CASTNRGVGGYTF
>.|TRBV28|TRBJ1-2|.|15
TGTGCCAGCAGTTTGGGAGGGGTGGGGAACTATGGCTACACCTTC
CASSLGGVGNYGYTF
>.|TRBV28|TRBJ1-2|.|17
TGTGCCAGACTACGATGGGGGGGAGTAGGAGAAATCTATGGCTACACCTTC
CARLRWGGVGEIYGYTF
>.|TRBV29-1|TRBJ2-3|TRBD1|15
TGCAGTGCTACCCGGGACAGTGCCCTCACAGATACGCAGTATTTT
CSATRDSALTDTQYF
>.|TRBV24-1|TRBJ2-7|TRBD2|14
TGTGCCACCAGTGGAGCGGGGGCCGACTACGAGCAGTACTTC
CATSGAGADYEQYF
>once|TRBV3-1/TRBV3-2|TRBJ2-7|.|14
TGTGCCAGCAGCCAAGATCTTGGCAGTAACGAGCAGTACTTC
CASSQDLGSNEQYF
>.|TRBV5-1|TRBJ2-2|.|14
TGCGCCAGCAGCCCTGGACTGAACACCGGGGAGCTGTTTTTT
CASSPGLNTGELFF
>.|TRBV6-2/TRBV6-3|TRBJ2-1|TRBD2|15
TGTGCCAGCAGTATCCGACTAGCGGGGGGTAATGAGCAGTTCTTC
CASSIRLAGGNEQFF
>.|TRBV10-1|TRBJ2-5|.|14
TGCGCCAGCAGTAGAGGACTCAACCAAGAGACCCAGTACTTC
CASSRGLNQETQYF
>.|TRBV28|TRBJ2-5|.|12
TGTGCCAGCAGTTTAATAGAAGAGACCCAGTACTTC
CASSLIEETQYF